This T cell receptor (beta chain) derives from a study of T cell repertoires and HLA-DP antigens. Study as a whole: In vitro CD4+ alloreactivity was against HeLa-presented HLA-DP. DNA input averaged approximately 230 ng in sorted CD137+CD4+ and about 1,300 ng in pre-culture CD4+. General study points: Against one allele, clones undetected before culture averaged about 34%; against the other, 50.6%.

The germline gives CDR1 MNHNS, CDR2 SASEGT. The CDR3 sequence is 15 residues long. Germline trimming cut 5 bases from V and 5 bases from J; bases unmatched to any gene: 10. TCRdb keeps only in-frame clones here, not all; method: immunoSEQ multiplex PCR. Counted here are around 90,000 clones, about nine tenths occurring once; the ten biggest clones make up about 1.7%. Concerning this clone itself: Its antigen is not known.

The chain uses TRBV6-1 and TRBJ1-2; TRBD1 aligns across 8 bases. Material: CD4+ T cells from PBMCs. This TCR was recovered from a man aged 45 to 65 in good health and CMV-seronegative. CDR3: CASSNDRGGRYGYTF. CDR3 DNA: TGTGCCAGCAGTAACGACAGGGGAGGGCGGTATGGCTACACCTTC.